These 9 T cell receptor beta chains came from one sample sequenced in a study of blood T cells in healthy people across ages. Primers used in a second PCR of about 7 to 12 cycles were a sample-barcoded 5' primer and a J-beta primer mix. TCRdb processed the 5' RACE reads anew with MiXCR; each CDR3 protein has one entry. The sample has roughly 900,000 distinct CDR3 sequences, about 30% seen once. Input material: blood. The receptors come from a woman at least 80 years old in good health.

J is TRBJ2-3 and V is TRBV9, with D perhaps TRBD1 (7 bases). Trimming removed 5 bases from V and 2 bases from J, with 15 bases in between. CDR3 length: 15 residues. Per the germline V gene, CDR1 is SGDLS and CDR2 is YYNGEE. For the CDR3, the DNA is TGTGCCAGCAGGGAGGGGGACAGCCACACAGATACGCAGTATTTT. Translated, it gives CASREGDSHTDTQYF.

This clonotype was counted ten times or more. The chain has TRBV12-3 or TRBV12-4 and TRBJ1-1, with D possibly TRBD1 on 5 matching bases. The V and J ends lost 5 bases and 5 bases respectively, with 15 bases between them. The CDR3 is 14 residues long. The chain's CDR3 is CASSVLGGKTEAFF. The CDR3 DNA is TGTGCCAGCAGTGTCCTGGGGGGTAAGACTGAAGCTTTCTTT.

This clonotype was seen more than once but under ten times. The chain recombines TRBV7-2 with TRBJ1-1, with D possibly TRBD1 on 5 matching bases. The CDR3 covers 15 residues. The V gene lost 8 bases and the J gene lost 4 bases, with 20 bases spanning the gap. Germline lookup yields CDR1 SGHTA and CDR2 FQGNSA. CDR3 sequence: CASSPTAGPSTEAFF. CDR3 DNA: TGTGCCAGCTCTCCTACGGCAGGGCCGAGCACTGAAGCTTTCTTT.

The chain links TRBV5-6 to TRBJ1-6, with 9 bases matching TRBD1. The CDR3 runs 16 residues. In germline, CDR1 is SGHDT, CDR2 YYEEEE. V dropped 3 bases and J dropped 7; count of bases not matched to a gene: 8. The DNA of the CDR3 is TGTGCCAGCAGCTGGACAGGGGAGGGCCTGAATTCACCCCTCCACTTT. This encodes CASSWTGEGLNSPLHF. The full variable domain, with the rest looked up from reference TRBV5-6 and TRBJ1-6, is DAGVTQSPTHLIKTRGQQVTLRCSPKSGHDTVSWYQQALGQGPQFIFQYYEEEERQRGNFPDRFSGHQFPNYSSELNVNALLLGDSALYLCASSWTGEGLNSPLHFGNGTRLTVT.

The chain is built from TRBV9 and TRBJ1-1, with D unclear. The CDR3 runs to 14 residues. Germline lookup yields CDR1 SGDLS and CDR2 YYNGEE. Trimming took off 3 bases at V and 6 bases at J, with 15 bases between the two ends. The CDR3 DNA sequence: TGTGCCAGCAGCGCGCTGGGCCTCAAGGCTGAAGCTTTCTTT. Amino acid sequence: CASSALGLKAEAFF.

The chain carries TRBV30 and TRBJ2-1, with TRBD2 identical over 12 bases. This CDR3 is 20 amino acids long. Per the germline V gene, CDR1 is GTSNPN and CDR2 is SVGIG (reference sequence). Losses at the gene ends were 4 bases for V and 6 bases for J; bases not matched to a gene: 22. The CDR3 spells CAWTHLSGLAGMMGSNEQFF. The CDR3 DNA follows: TGTGCCTGGACACACCTATCCGGACTAGCGGGAATGATGGGTTCCAATGAGCAGTTCTTC.

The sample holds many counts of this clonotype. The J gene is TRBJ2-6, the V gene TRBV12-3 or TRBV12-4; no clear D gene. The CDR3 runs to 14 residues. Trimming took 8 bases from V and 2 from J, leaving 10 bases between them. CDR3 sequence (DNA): TGTGCCAGCGGGGTGATCGCTGGGGCCAACGTCCTGACTTTC. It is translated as CASGVIAGANVLTF.

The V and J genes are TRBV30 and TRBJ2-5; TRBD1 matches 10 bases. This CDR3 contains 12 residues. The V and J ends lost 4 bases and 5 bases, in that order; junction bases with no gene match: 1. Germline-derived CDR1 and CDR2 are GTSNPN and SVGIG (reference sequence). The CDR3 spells CAWTGQGETQYF. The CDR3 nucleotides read TGTGCCTGGACGGGACAGGGGGAGACCCAGTACTTC.

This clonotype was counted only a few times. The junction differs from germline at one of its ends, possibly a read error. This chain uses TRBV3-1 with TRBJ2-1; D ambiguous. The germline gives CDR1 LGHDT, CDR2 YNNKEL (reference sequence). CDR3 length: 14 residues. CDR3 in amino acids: CASTPAGPYNGQFF. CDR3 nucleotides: TGTGCCAGCACCCCCGCAGGTCCCTACAATGGGCAGTTCTTC.